This T cell receptor (beta chain) appears in the sequencing data of a study of OX40 agonist ivuxolimab in advanced cancers. The CDR3 loop spans 15 amino acids. The germline V gene has CDR1 LGHNA and CDR2 YSLEER. Trimming took 0 bases from V and 7 from J; bases not matched to a gene: 7. The protocol was immunoSEQ multiplex PCR, while the TCRdb copy is restricted to in-frame clones and leaves out a portion. This sample yields 40,000 or so clones, of which over 80% are seen a single time; around 21% belongs to the top ten. The sequenced sample was CD4+ or CD8+ T cells sorted from blood, obtained in a trial of the OX40 agonist ivuxolimab. The J gene is TRBJ2-7, the V gene TRBV4-3; 9 nucleotides line up with TRBD2. The clonotype originates from an adult with an advanced solid tumor such as melanoma, head and neck, liver or kidney cancer. CDR3 sequence: CASSQESGRPGEQYF. The CDR3 region has the DNA TGCGCCAGCAGCCAAGAGAGCGGGAGGCCGGGGGAGCAGTACTTC.